This TCR beta chain was identified in a study of blood T cell repertoires in COVID-19. Study context: From the United States, Italy and Spain came samples of acute and convalescent COVID-19. Sources were T cells, B-cell-depleted T cells, or PBMCs; the material itself was cDNA or gDNA.

Methods used by the authors: Reference gene primer amplification yielded estimated nucleated cell counts. The repertoire was sequenced with immunoSEQ multiplex PCR; TCRdb's copy has only in-frame clones and lacks some. V and J calls and clone size are copied from that table; D and trimming were computed from the DNA. Seen here are 210,000 or so clones, 89% observed once, and the top ten hold around 7%. What was sequenced was peripheral blood. This receptor was obtained from a man aged 35-49 years with acute or convalescent COVID-19.

This CDR3 reads CASTPGGSDTQYF. The CDR3 DNA reads as TGTGCCAGCACCCCGGGGGGTTCAGATACGCAGTATTTT. V usage is TRBV6-5 and J usage is TRBJ2-3; 7 nucleotides match TRBD2. This CDR3 contains 13 residues. In germline, CDR1 is MNHEY, CDR2 SVGAGI. After removal of 7 bases from V and 4 bases from J, the junction contained 5 bases not matched to a gene.